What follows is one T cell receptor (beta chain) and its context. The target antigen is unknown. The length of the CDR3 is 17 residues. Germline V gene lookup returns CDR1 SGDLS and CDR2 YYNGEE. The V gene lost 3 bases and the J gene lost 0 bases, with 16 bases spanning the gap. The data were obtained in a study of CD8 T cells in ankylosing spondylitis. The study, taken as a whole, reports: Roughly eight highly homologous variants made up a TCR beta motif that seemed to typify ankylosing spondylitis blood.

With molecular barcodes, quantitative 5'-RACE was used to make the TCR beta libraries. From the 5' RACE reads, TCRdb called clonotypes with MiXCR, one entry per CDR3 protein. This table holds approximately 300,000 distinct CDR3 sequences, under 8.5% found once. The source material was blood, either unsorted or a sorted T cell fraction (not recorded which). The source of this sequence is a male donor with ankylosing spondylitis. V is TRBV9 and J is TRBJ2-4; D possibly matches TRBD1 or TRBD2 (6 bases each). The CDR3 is CASSAKGGDLAKNIQYF. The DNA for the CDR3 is TGTGCCAGCAGCGCAAAGGGGGGAGACCTAGCCAAAAACATTCAGTACTTC.